This TCR beta chain was sequenced for a study of T cell clones after liver transplantation (dated 2019 in TCRdb). General notes on the study: The samples were obtained from ITN030ST, a randomized trial that attempted immunosuppression withdrawal within 2 years after liver transplantation. Donor-reactive T cell clones were identified by TCRbeta sequencing following a pre-transplant mixed lymphocyte reaction and were subsequently tracked in post-transplant blood. Third party-reactive TCRbeta sequences were also identified from pre-transplant MLRs to serve as an antigen-independent comparator for donor-reactive sequences. Three of the eight recipients were HCV-positive; the others were transplanted for non-autoimmune, non-viral indications. Until randomization at 12-24 months post-transplant, subjects were given standard immunosuppression, with no induction therapy. Tolerance was defined as complete immunosuppression withdrawal for at least one year with no rise in liver enzymes beyond twice the upper limit of normal. Blood samples were collected pre-transplant, pre-randomization before withdrawal, and post-randomization after either complete withdrawal or failed withdrawal. The study cohort included 8 liver transplant recipients, of whom 3 were classified as tolerant and 5 as non-tolerant. What the research found in general, with its limitations: Without allograft tissue specimens, donor-reactive T cells may have migrated into the graft rather than being deleted. The decline in donor-reactive sequences exceeded the decline in third party-reactive sequences, suggesting partial antigen-specific deletion that was unrelated to withdrawal success. In most of the 8 subjects, regardless of tolerance or HCV status, circulating donor-reactive CD4 TCRbeta sequences dropped significantly post-transplant. In a couple of subjects, low numbers of available donor cells limited the measurable donor-reactive repertoire. When repertoire turnover was accounted for, significantly reduced detection of donor-reactive sequences was found in 7 of 8 subjects for CD4 and in 8 of 8 subjects for CD8. Because of small, heterogeneous patient numbers and non-standardized post-transplant time points, the conclusions were only preliminary.

Concerning this clone itself: The target of this receptor is not known. No qualities accompany the bases; no much larger clone lies one base away.

Unstimulated PBMCs, after thawing, were stained for CD3, CD4 and CD8 and then FACS-sorted into CD3+CD4+ and CD3+CD8+ populations. Each of the 8 studied subjects was randomized to immunosuppression withdrawal. The Qiagen DNeasy Blood and Tissue Kit was used for genomic DNA isolation. Frozen genomic DNA underwent high-throughput TCRbeta CDR3 sequencing by immunoSEQ, including PCR amplification, mapping, bias correction and internal controls. Per the authors' processing: Only productive rearrangements were retained, with each unique TCRbeta sequence defined by its CDR3 nucleotide sequence together with its V and J gene. Donor-reactive sequences required at least 5-fold expansion in CFSE-low cells versus unstimulated pre-transplant cells and at least 0.01% frequency. Per-subject minimum frequency thresholds, based on the lowest-template unstimulated sample, ensured at least 90% detection power. Jensen-Shannon divergence between the top 1000 TCRbeta sequences post- versus pre-transplant served as the measure of repertoire turnover. Changes in detection of donor-reactive sequences were assessed with two-sided Fisher's exact tests. Imported from immuneACCESS, the table was reduced by TCRdb to in-frame sequences with V and J called. These copies leave out some clones; in studies compared against another copy, an unresolved V gene accounts for under half, and the cause of the remainder is not known. V, J and clone size reflect that table, while D and trimming were determined from the DNA. The sample has more than 75,000 clones on record, nearly 85% of them singletons. The ten largest clones capture around 0.45% of the sample.

From cysteine to phenylalanine, the CDR3 is 14 amino acids long. The kept DNA is CDR3 alone, 42 bases in frame from the first base. V was cut back by 3 bases and J by 6 bases, leaving a gap of 12 bases between them. From the germline V gene, CDR1 is MDHEN and CDR2 is SYDVKM. The chain is assembled from TRBV28 and TRBJ1-5; the D gene is perhaps TRBD1, from 5 matching bases. This sample comprised CD4+ T cells from blood, obtained almost 47 months after liver transplant. This sequence was found in a human patient who received a liver transplant. Some T cells seen after a transplant may have their origin in the graft donor. The CDR3 protein is CASSFPGGGQPQHF. The DNA reads as follows: TGTGCCAGCAGTTTTCCCGGGGGGGGTCAGCCCCAGCATTTT. The full variable domain, completed from the reference TRBV28 and TRBJ1-5 proteins outside the CDR3, reads DVKVTQSSRYLVKRTGEKVFLECVQDMDHENMFWYRQDPGLGLRLIYFSYDVKMKEKGDIPEGYSVSREKKERFSLILESASTNQTSMYLCASSFPGGGQPQHFGDGTRLSIL.